Listed here are 4 T cell receptor beta chains from one sample, sequenced in a study of immune evolution from preneoplasia to lung adenocarcinoma. The protocol was immunoSEQ multiplex PCR, while the TCRdb copy is restricted to in-frame clones and leaves out a portion. The sample yields under 45,000 clones, roughly 80% seen once. Sequences were obtained from FFPE invasive lung adenocarcinoma tissue. These receptors were taken from a person in their sixties with lung adenocarcinoma.

For the CDR3, the DNA is TGTGCCACCCGGAAGATCAACAATGAGCAGTTCTTC. It codes for CATRKINNEQFF. The chain couples TRBV27 to TRBJ2-1; D unclear. The CDR3 sequence is 12 residues long. V was cut by 10 bases and J by 5 bases, with 12 bases left in between. Germline V gene data show CDR1 as MNHEY and CDR2 as SMNVEV (reference sequence).

The V and J genes are TRBV30 and TRBJ2-2; D may be TRBD2 (5 bases). The CDR3 runs 15 residues. Between the trimmed V and J ends, which lost 3 bases and 3 bases, there was a span of 14 bases. The germline gives CDR1 GTSNPN, CDR2 SVGIG (reference sequence). The CDR3 here is CAWSEGKRDTGELFF. CDR3 nucleotide sequence: TGTGCCTGGAGCGAGGGAAAGAGGGACACCGGGGAGCTGTTTTTT. Drawing the rest from reference TRBV30 and TRBJ2-2, the complete variable domain is SQTIHQWPATLVQPVGSPLSLECTVEGTSNPNLYWYRQAAGRGLQLLFYSVGIGQISSEVPQNLSASRPQDRQFILSSKKLLLSDSGFYLCAWSEGKRDTGELFFGEGSRLTVL.

Only one count was recorded for this clone. The rearrangement links TRBV30 to TRBJ2-7, with unresolved D. The germline V and J ends were trimmed by 3 bases and 2 bases, with 8 bases remaining between them. CDR3 size: 12 residues. The germline gives CDR1 GTSNPN, CDR2 SVGIG (reference sequence). The CDR3 nucleotides are TGTGCCTGGAGCTCCGGAGCCTACGAGCAGTACTTC. Protein: CAWSSGAYEQYF.

The chain couples TRBV28 to TRBJ2-1; TRBD1 matches at 12 bases. The germline gives CDR1 MDHEN, CDR2 SYDVKM. The CDR3 has 16 residues. V lost 4 bases to trimming and J lost 7 bases; unmatched junction nucleotides: 8. The CDR3: CASSSPGTGGLNEQFF. The CDR3, as DNA: TGTGCCAGCAGTTCCCCCGGGACAGGGGGCCTTAATGAGCAGTTCTTC.